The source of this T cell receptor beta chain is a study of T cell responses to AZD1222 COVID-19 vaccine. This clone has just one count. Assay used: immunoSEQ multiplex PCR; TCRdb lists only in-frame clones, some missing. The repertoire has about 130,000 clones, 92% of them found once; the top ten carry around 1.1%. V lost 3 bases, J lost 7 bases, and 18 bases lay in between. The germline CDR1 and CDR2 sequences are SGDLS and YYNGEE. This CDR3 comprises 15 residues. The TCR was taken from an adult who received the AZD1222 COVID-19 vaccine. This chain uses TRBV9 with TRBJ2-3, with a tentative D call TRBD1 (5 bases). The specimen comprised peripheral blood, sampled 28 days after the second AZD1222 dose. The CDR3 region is CASSEWTTAGNTQYF. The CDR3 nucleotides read TGTGCCAGCAGCGAGTGGACAACCGCAGGAAATACGCAGTATTTT.